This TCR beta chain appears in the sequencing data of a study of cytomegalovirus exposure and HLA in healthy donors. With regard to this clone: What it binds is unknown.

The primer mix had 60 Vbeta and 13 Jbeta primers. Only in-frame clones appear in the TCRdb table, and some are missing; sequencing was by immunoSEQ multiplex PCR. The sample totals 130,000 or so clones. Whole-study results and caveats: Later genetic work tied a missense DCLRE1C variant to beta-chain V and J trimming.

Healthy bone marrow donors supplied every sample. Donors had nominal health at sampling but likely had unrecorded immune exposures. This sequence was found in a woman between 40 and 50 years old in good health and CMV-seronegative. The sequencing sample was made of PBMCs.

CDR3 nucleotides: TGTGCCAGCAGGCCGGGACACCTGAACACTGAAGCTTTCTTT. Translating gives CASRPGHLNTEAFF. The chain links TRBV6-5 to TRBJ1-1, with D maybe TRBD1 (6 bases). This CDR3 has 14 residues. Germline-derived CDR1 and CDR2 are MNHEY and SVGAGI. Trimming left V 6 bases short and J 0 bases short, with 11 bases between.